These 10 T cell receptor beta chains originate from one sample sequenced in a study of blood T cell repertoires in COVID-19. The data were produced by immunoSEQ multiplex PCR, yet TCRdb's version contains in-frame clones alone and is incomplete. Of under 55,000 clones listed, approximately 87% are singletons. What was sequenced was peripheral blood. The receptor source for this set is a human donor in a cohort sampled during active COVID-19.

The chain uses TRBV15 and TRBJ2-1; 11 bases map to TRBD2. Germline CDR1 is LNHNV and CDR2 is YYDKDF (reference sequence). This CDR3 comprises 15 residues. Trimming at V came to 6 bases and at J to 8 bases, leaving 9 bases not matched to a gene. The CDR3 spells CATRGSSGRVDEQFF. CDR3 DNA: TGTGCCACCAGAGGGAGTAGCGGGAGGGTCGATGAGCAGTTCTTC.

The CDR3 loop is CASSNPGQPGISNQPQHF. CDR3 bases: TGTGCCAGTAGTAACCCGGGACAGCCGGGAATTAGCAATCAGCCCCAGCATTTT. V and J are TRBV19 and TRBJ1-5, with TRBD1 identical over 7 bases. The germline V gene has CDR1 LNHDA and CDR2 SQIVND (reference sequence). J gave up 0 bases and V 4 bases, and 12 bases lay outside the gene matches. The CDR3 covers 18 residues.

The V gene is TRBV5-1, the J gene TRBJ2-5; 7 bases agree with TRBD2. This CDR3 has 17 residues. Germline V lookup: CDR1 SGHRS, CDR2 YFSETQ. Trimming cost V 0 bases and J 10 bases; bases outside gene matches: 18. The CDR3 spells CASSLGSGTTPSTGQYF. The CDR3 region has the DNA TGCGCCAGCAGCTTGGGATCCGGGACTACCCCTTCAACCGGCCAGTACTTC.

The chain links TRBV9 to TRBJ1-2; TRBD1 matches at 9 bases. J gave up 2 bases and V 3 bases, and 8 bases lay outside the gene matches. Germline V CDR1 and CDR2: SGDLS, YYNGEE. The CDR3 runs 16 residues. The CDR3 coding sequence is TGTGCCAGCAGCGGGGAATTGGACAGGGGCAACTATGGCTACACCTTC. Protein product: CASSGELDRGNYGYTF.

CDR3 sequence: CASSSKGVGNGYTF. The CDR3 region has the DNA TGTGCCAGCAGCTCAAAAGGGGTGGGGAACGGCTACACCTTC. The chain recombines TRBV28 with TRBJ1-2, with D possibly TRBD1 on 5 matching bases. The CDR3 covers 14 residues. Trimming stripped 6 bases from V and 8 bases from J, with 19 bases between. Per the germline V gene, CDR1 is MDHEN and CDR2 is SYDVKM.

The V gene is TRBV28, the J gene TRBJ1-2; D not certain. Germline V gene data show CDR1 as MDHEN and CDR2 as SYDVKM. The CDR3 covers 13 residues. The V and J ends lost 3 bases and 4 bases respectively, with 9 bases between them. CDR3 region: CASSFNGGYGYTF. The CDR3 DNA follows: TGTGCCAGCAGTTTTAATGGAGGCTATGGCTACACCTTC.

The chain carries TRBV28 and TRBJ1-5; TRBD1 matches at 8 bases. J gave up 9 bases and V 1 base, and 8 bases lay outside the gene matches. CDR1 is MDHEN, CDR2 SYDVKM, per germline. The CDR3 is 15 amino acids. The CDR3 sequence: CASSLSGGVDRPQHF. DNA for the CDR3: TGTGCCAGCAGTTTATCAGGGGGCGTGGATAGGCCCCAGCATTTT.

J is TRBJ2-7 and V is TRBV7-9; no definite D call. Trimming stripped 7 bases from V and 1 base from J, with 11 bases between. CDR3 length equals 13 residues. CDR1 is SEHNR, CDR2 FQNEAQ, per germline (reference sequence). CDR3 coding DNA: TGTGCCAGCACCCTAGGTCCTTCCTACGAGCAGTACTTC. Protein: CASTLGPSYEQYF.

The rearrangement links TRBV7-2 to TRBJ2-2, with 13 bases matching TRBD2. Germline V gene data show CDR1 as SGHTA and CDR2 as FQGNSA. CDR3 size: 19 residues. The V segment lost 3 bases and the J segment 2 bases; nucleotides outside the gene matches: 9. The CDR3 here is CASSFPRTSGGLNTGELFF. CDR3 coding DNA: TGTGCCAGCAGCTTCCCCCGGACTAGCGGGGGATTAAACACCGGGGAGCTGTTTTTT.

This clone was observed a handful of times. Other DNA sequences within the sample encode an identical CDR3. The chain carries TRBV19 and TRBJ2-1, with no clear D. Germline V CDR1 and CDR2: LNHDA, SQIVND (reference sequence). V lost 0 bases, J lost 7 bases, and 7 bases lay in between. The CDR3 has 13 amino acids. DNA of the CDR3: TGTGCCAGTAGTATAGATATTCGGAATGAGCAGTTCTTC. This gives the protein CASSIDIRNEQFF. The whole variable domain, remainder taken from reference TRBV19 and TRBJ2-1, is DGGITQSPKYLFRKEGQNVTLSCEQNLNHDAMYWYRQDPGQGLRLIYYSQIVNDFQKGDIAEGYSVSREKKESFPLTVTSAQKNPTAFYLCASSIDIRNEQFFGPGTRLTVL.